This TCR beta chain was recovered during a study of regulatory T cells in long-lasting Graves disease. Trimming left V 6 bases short and J 2 bases short, with 19 bases between. Germline lookup yields CDR1 SQVTM and CDR2 ANQGSEA. This CDR3 comprises 15 residues. To make TCR beta libraries, researchers used iRepertoire HTBI primers and Arm-PCR of CDR3 regions. TCRdb ran MiXCR on the multiplex PCR reads and lists one entry per CDR3 protein. The sample includes around 480,000 distinct CDR3 sequences, 15% to 20% seen only once; the top ten take 9.5% to 15%. Specified time point: newly diagnosed GD, antithyroid drugs for less than 3 months. The TCR library was made from RNA extracted from PBMCs. This clonotype was observed a few times. A further study also used this sample, focusing on T cells in Graves' hyperthyroidism and ophthalmopathy. As that study records: Primed by the HTBI set, a first-round RT-PCR was run on the TCR CDR3. The model made its ophthalmopathy prediction, and onset followed a median about 5.9 months later.

The chain uses TRBV29-1 and TRBJ1-1; maybe TRBD1 (6 bases). The receptor comes from a man aged 40-49 years with Graves disease. This sample comprised peripheral blood mononuclear cells (PBMCs), obtained at new diagnosis, from a patient treated with antithyroid drugs. The CDR3 region is CSVRNRVSENTEAFF. CDR3 sequence (DNA): TGCAGCGTCCGTAACAGGGTGAGTGAAAACACTGAAGCTTTCTTT. Combining the CDR3 with reference TRBV29-1 and TRBJ1-1 gives the whole variable domain SAVISQKPSRDICQRGTSLTIQCQVDSQVTMMFWYRQQPGQSLTLIATANQGSEATYESGFVIDKFPISRPNLTFSTLTVSNMSPEDSSIYLCSVRNRVSENTEAFFGQGTRLTVV.